Below, 7 T cell receptor beta chains from the same sample are listed, as sequenced in a study of T-cell reconstitution after alpha-beta-depleted transplantation in children. During its preparation, the TCRbeta library received unique molecular identifiers. From the PCR reads, TCRdb called clonotypes with MiXCR, one entry per CDR3 protein. The data contain 500,000 to 650,000 distinct CDR3 sequences, roughly 13% of them singletons. Material: PBMCs, mostly from graft donor cells, obtained 360 days after TCRalphabeta/CD19-depleted stem cell transplant. These receptors originate from a male patient younger than 18 who had a stem cell transplant for acute myeloid leukemia, so the T cells may come from the graft donor.

The chain employs TRBV4-3 and TRBJ2-7; maybe TRBD2 (5 bases). Germline V CDR1 and CDR2: LGHNA, YSLEER. This CDR3 is 16 amino acids long. Trimming removed 1 base at V and 0 bases at J, with 13 bases between. CDR3 protein: CASSQVRGWDSYEQYF. The DNA for the CDR3 is TGCGCCAGCAGCCAAGTTAGAGGGTGGGACTCCTACGAGCAGTACTTC.

This chain uses TRBV7-6 with TRBJ2-1; 9 bases map to TRBD1. V lost 2 bases and J lost 10; bases outside the gene matches: 12. This CDR3 is built from 16 residues. Germline CDR1 is SGHVS and CDR2 is FNYEAQ. The DNA for the CDR3 is TGTGCCAGCAGCTTACGGCGGCGACAGGGGGTTCTGGAGCAGTTCTTC. Translating it yields CASSLRRRQGVLEQFF.

The chain links TRBV7-8 to TRBJ2-1; no definite D call. Deletions cut 1 base from V and 1 base from J, with 14 bases between. Germline-derived CDR1 and CDR2 are SGHVS and FQNEAQ. The CDR3 totals 17 residues. In DNA, the CDR3 is TGTGCCAGCAGCTTAGGCCGGATAGACCTATCCTACAATGAGCAGTTCTTC. Its translation: CASSLGRIDLSYNEQFF. Filled out from reference TRBV7-8 and TRBJ2-1, the complete variable domain reads GAGVSQSPRYKVAKRGQDVALRCDPISGHVSLFWYQQALGQGPEFLTYFQNEAQLDKSGLPSDRFFAERPEGSVSTLKIQRTQQEDSAVYLCASSLGRIDLSYNEQFFGPGTRLTVL.

The rearrangement uses TRBV7-2 and TRBJ1-1, with 11 bases matching TRBD1. The ends lost 2 bases at V and 9 bases at J; junction bases unmatched: 5. The CDR3 extends over 14 amino acids. Germline V gives CDR1 SGHTA, CDR2 FQGNSA. This chain's CDR3 is CASSLSGTGGQAFF. Written as DNA, the CDR3 is TGTGCCAGCAGCTTAAGCGGGACAGGGGGACAAGCTTTCTTT.

A few counts support this clonotype. The chain uses TRBV7-6 and TRBJ2-7; D might be TRBD1 or TRBD2, each matching 5 bases. Germline-derived CDR1 and CDR2 are SGHVS and FNYEAQ. The CDR3 runs 15 residues. The V gene lost 2 bases and the J gene lost 5 bases, with 16 bases spanning the gap. The CDR3 here is CASSLTWDPTHEQYF. CDR3 bases: TGTGCCAGCAGCTTAACTTGGGACCCTACTCACGAGCAGTACTTC.

The chain joins TRBV2 to TRBJ2-7, with 11 positions matching TRBD2. V shed 6 bases and J 3 bases; nucleotides not matched to a gene: 10. CDR1 is SNHLY and CDR2 is FYNNEI in the germline V gene. This CDR3 spans 16 amino acids. CDR3 protein: CASSPRTSGFVYEQYF. The CDR3, as DNA: TGTGCCAGCAGCCCCCGGACTAGCGGGTTTGTCTACGAGCAGTACTTC.

The rearrangement uses TRBV28 and TRBJ1-6, with D hard to call. CDR3 length: 11 residues. Trimming shortened V by 3 bases and J by 10 bases, and 4 bases separated the two germline ends. Germline CDR1 reads MDHEN; CDR2 reads SYDVKM. In nucleotides, the CDR3 is TGTGCCAGCAGTTTTTCCTCACCCCTCCACTTT. Its translation is CASSFSSPLHF. The variable domain in full, with the rest retrieved from reference TRBV28 and TRBJ1-6, is DVKVTQSSRYLVKRTGEKVFLECVQDMDHENMFWYRQDPGLGLRLIYFSYDVKMKEKGDIPEGYSVSREKKERFSLILESASTNQTSMYLCASSFSSPLHFGNGTRLTVT.